These 21 T cell receptor beta chains share one sample of origin, sequenced in a study of cytomegalovirus exposure and HLA in healthy donors. PCR involved 60 Vbeta and 13 Jbeta primers. The data were produced by immunoSEQ multiplex PCR, yet TCRdb's version contains in-frame clones alone and is incomplete. The table includes 99,000 or so clones, roughly 9.1% detected once. The material sequenced was PBMCs. The origin of the receptors is a man aged 35-49 years in good health and CMV-seropositive.

This clone appeared a few times. The V and J genes are TRBV10-2 and TRBJ1-1; the D gene is possibly TRBD1 (5 bases). Germline loops: CDR1 WSHSY, CDR2 SAAADI. The length of the CDR3 is 13 residues. CDR3 in amino acids: CASGVALNTEAFF. The CDR3 DNA follows: TGCGCGTCGGGGGTTGCTCTGAACACTGAAGCTTTCTTT.

CDR3 sequence reads: CASSLSHDGLDNEKLFF. The DNA for the CDR3 is TGTGCCAGCAGCTTATCCCACGACGGACTCGATAATGAAAAACTGTTTTTT. The J gene is TRBJ1-4, the V gene TRBV13; no firm D call. The V gene lost 2 bases and the J gene lost 4 bases, with 17 bases spanning the gap. From germline, CDR1 is PRHDT and CDR2 FYEKMQ (reference sequence). This CDR3 is 17 amino acids long. The variable domain in full, completed from reference TRBV13 and TRBJ1-4, reads AAGVIQSPRHLIKEKRETATLKCYPIPRHDTVYWYQQGPGQDPQFLISFYEKMQSDKGSIPDRFSAQQFSDYHSELNMSSLELGDSALYFCASSLSHDGLDNEKLFFGSGTQLSVL.

This chain uses TRBV2 with TRBJ2-2; a weak D match, TRBD2 (6 bases). CDR1 is SNHLY and CDR2 is FYNNEI in the germline V gene. The V end lost 6 bases, the J end lost 6 bases, and 11 bases lay between the germline ends. This CDR3 is 13 amino acids long. CDR3 sequence: CASRGGGSGELFF. Here the CDR3 DNA reads TGTGCCAGCAGGGGGGGTGGGTCCGGGGAGCTGTTTTTT.

The chain links TRBV11-2 to TRBJ2-1; maybe TRBD2 (5 bases). The V gene lost 0 bases and the J gene lost 13 bases, with 22 bases spanning the gap. The length of the CDR3 is 16 residues. The germline gives CDR1 SGHAT, CDR2 FQNNGV. In nucleotides, the CDR3 is TGTGCCAGCAGCTTAGAAAGCGGTCCGCTTGGTGGTCCTCAGTTCTTC. It is translated as CASSLESGPLGGPQFF. The full variable domain, in which reference TRBV11-2 and TRBJ2-1 provide the parts outside the CDR3, is EAGVAQSPRYKIIEKRQSVAFWCNPISGHATLYWYQQILGQGPKLLIQFQNNGVVDDSQLPKDRFSAERLKGVDSTLKIQPAKLEDSAVYLCASSLESGPLGGPQFFGPGTRLTVL.

The chain has TRBV7-8 and TRBJ2-3; 7 bases fit TRBD1. The CDR3 spans 16 residues. CDR1 is SGHVS, CDR2 FQNEAQ, per germline. V lost 5 bases and J lost 2; bases outside the gene matches: 10. CDR3 in amino acids: CASSGSGGPNTDTQYF. CDR3 bases: TGTGCCAGCAGCGGCTCAGGGGGACCGAACACAGATACGCAGTATTTT.

This clone turned up a few times. The rearrangement joins TRBV11-2 to TRBJ1-4; perhaps TRBD1 as D (5 bases). CDR1 is SGHAT, CDR2 FQNNGV, per germline. The ends were cut back, 1 base at V and 0 bases at J, with 9 bases in the middle. The CDR3 sequence is 16 residues long. The CDR3 loop is CASSLVQGATNEKLFF. The CDR3 DNA follows: TGTGCCAGCAGCTTAGTGCAGGGCGCAACTAATGAAAAACTGTTTTTT.

The V gene is TRBV11-2, the J gene TRBJ2-1, with TRBD2 identical over 9 bases. V lost 0 bases to trimming and J lost 10 bases; unmatched junction nucleotides: 10. Germline V gene lookup returns CDR1 SGHAT and CDR2 FQNNGV. The CDR3 spans 16 residues. In DNA, the CDR3 is TGTGCCAGCAGCTTAGATAGACTAGCGGCTCTACGCGAGCAGTTCTTC. Translated, it gives CASSLDRLAALREQFF. Variable domain in full (rest from reference TRBV11-2 and TRBJ2-1): EAGVAQSPRYKIIEKRQSVAFWCNPISGHATLYWYQQILGQGPKLLIQFQNNGVVDDSQLPKDRFSAERLKGVDSTLKIQPAKLEDSAVYLCASSLDRLAALREQFFGPGTRLTVL.

The chain recombines TRBV19 with TRBJ1-5; TRBD1 is a possible D gene (5 bases). Germline CDR1 LNHDA, CDR2 SQIVND (reference sequence). The CDR3 totals 16 residues. Trimming removed 5 bases at V and 0 bases at J, with 14 bases between. The CDR3 protein is CASSRDTGYSNQPQHF. The CDR3 DNA is TGTGCCAGTAGTCGAGATACAGGATATAGCAATCAGCCCCAGCATTTT.

The sample holds a few counts of this clone. The chain is built from TRBV7-2 and TRBJ2-5; D ambiguous. The V and J ends lost 5 bases and 4 bases respectively, with 11 bases between them. Germline V gene data show CDR1 as SGHTA and CDR2 as FQGNSA. The CDR3 runs 13 residues. CDR3 nucleotides: TGTGCCAGCAGCCTCCCCCCTGTAGAGACCCAGTACTTC. It specifies CASSLPPVETQYF. Using reference TRBV7-2 and TRBJ2-5 for the parts outside the CDR3, the full variable domain is GAGVSQSPSNKVTEKGKDVELRCDPISGHTALYWYRQSLGQGLEFLIYFQGNSAPDKSGLPSDRFSAERTGGSVSTLTIQRTQQEDSAVYLCASSLPPVETQYFGPGTRLLVL.

The sample holds a few counts of this clone. The rearrangement uses TRBV5-4 and TRBJ1-1; 7 bases agree with TRBD1. CDR3 length: 14 residues. Germline-derived CDR1 and CDR2 are SGHNT and YYREEE (reference sequence). The J segment lost 6 bases and the V segment lost 3 bases, leaving 8 bases of the junction unmatched. The CDR3 reads CASSSGDRASEAFF. CDR3 nucleotides: TGTGCCAGCAGCTCAGGTGACAGGGCATCTGAAGCTTTCTTT.

The chain carries TRBV4-1 and TRBJ2-3; 10 bases fit TRBD2. V shed 5 bases, J shed 4 bases, and the junction held 3 bases outside the gene matches. There are 14 residues in the CDR3. The V gene's germline CDR1 is MGHRA and CDR2 YSYEKL. In DNA form, the CDR3 reads TGCGCCAGCAGCGCTAGCGGGAGCCCAGATACGCAGTATTTT. Translating gives CASSASGSPDTQYF.

A few counts support this clone. V usage is TRBV2 and J usage is TRBJ2-1, with 11 bases lining up with TRBD2. This CDR3 has 12 amino acids. The V and J ends lost 5 bases and 10 bases, in that order; junction bases with no gene match: 1. CDR1 SNHLY and CDR2 FYNNEI come from the germline V gene. CDR3 sequence reads: CASSRLAGEQFF. CDR3 in DNA: TGTGCCAGCAGTCGACTAGCGGGGGAGCAGTTCTTC.

This clone was seen a handful of times. This chain connects TRBV7-3 to TRBJ2-1; tentatively, D is TRBD1 (6 bases). This CDR3 region has 13 residues. V gave up 5 bases and J gave up 6 bases, with 11 bases separating them. CDR1 SGHTA and CDR2 FQGTGA come from the germline V gene. This CDR3 is CASSTGQFNEQFF. The CDR3 DNA follows: TGTGCCAGCAGCACTGGACAGTTCAATGAGCAGTTCTTC.

V is TRBV7-6 and J is TRBJ2-7; maybe TRBD2 (6 bases). The CDR3 runs to 18 residues. V was clipped by 1 base and J by 3 bases, with 22 bases between them. Germline CDR1 SGHVS, CDR2 FNYEAQ. As DNA, the CDR3 is TGTGCCAGCAGCTTAGTATATGGGGGGTATAGTAGCGGCTACGAGCAGTACTTC. Translated, it gives CASSLVYGGYSSGYEQYF.

This clone was picked up a small number of times. The chain uses TRBV19 and TRBJ1-5; 7 nucleotides match TRBD1. The CDR3 has 14 residues. Germline values: CDR1 LNHDA, CDR2 SQIVND (reference sequence). The V gene end was trimmed by 1 base and the J gene end by 5 bases; junction bases not matched to a gene: 2. In nucleotides, the CDR3 is TGTGCCAGTAGTATAGTAGGGGGCCATCAGCCCCAGCATTTT. Protein: CASSIVGGHQPQHF.

This clone was seen many times. The rearrangement uses TRBV21-1 and TRBJ1-5. TRBV21-1 is a recognized pseudogene. The CDR3 is 15 residues long. The CDR3 DNA reads as TGTGCCAGCAGCACCCCCAGGGGAGGGGATCAGCCCCAGCATTTT. Protein: CASSTPRGGDQPQHF.

This clone was observed once. The chain carries TRBV7-6 and TRBJ1-6; D perhaps matches TRBD1 (5 bases). The CDR3 totals 16 residues. Looked up from germline, CDR1 is SGHVS and CDR2 is FNYEAQ. V gave up 0 bases and J gave up 10 bases, with 16 bases separating them. The CDR3 reads CASSLAWRDSPSPLHF. CDR3 DNA sequence: TGTGCCAGCAGCTTAGCGTGGAGGGACTCTCCCTCACCCCTCCACTTT.

Only a few counts were recorded for this clone. This chain joins TRBV7-6 and TRBJ2-3; 14 nucleotides align to TRBD2. Trimming removed 6 bases from V and 0 bases from J; junction bases left unmatched: 8. The CDR3 loop spans 18 amino acids. The germline V gene encodes CDR1 SGHVS and CDR2 FNYEAQ. CDR3 bases: TGTGCCAGCAGAACCGGGACTAGCGGGAGTGCTAGCACAGATACGCAGTATTTT. Protein product: CASRTGTSGSASTDTQYF.

The J gene is TRBJ2-1, the V gene TRBV6-6, with D perhaps TRBD2 (6 bases). V was cut by 2 bases and J by 3 bases, with 14 bases left in between. CDR1 and CDR2 from the germline V gene are MNHNY and SVGAGI (reference sequence). CDR3 length: 16 residues. The CDR3 sequence: CASSYPSGQHYNEQFF. The CDR3 DNA follows: TGTGCCAGCAGTTACCCCAGCGGGCAACACTACAATGAGCAGTTCTTC.

The chain combines TRBV6-1 with TRBJ2-2, with 11 nucleotides matching TRBD2. Trimming cost V 1 base and J 5 bases; bases outside gene matches: 0. CDR1 is MNHNS, CDR2 SASEGT, per germline. This CDR3 comprises 15 residues. The CDR3 region is CASSEGTSGTGELFF. The CDR3 DNA is TGTGCCAGCAGTGAAGGGACTAGCGGGACCGGGGAGCTGTTTTTT.

This clone came up a few times. The chain is built from TRBV2 and TRBJ1-5; tentative D call: TRBD1 (6 bases). This CDR3 comprises 14 residues. V shed 6 bases and J shed 7 bases, with 16 bases lying between them. In germline, CDR1 is SNHLY, CDR2 FYNNEI. CDR3 nucleotides: TGTGCCAGCAGCTCTACAGGGTGGTTGCAGCCCCAGCATTTT. Its translation is CASSSTGWLQPQHF. The full variable domain, rest sourced from reference TRBV2 and TRBJ1-5, is EPEVTQTPSHQVTQMGQEVILRCVPISNHLYFYWYRQILGQKVEFLVSFYNNEISEKSEIFDDQFSVERPDGSNFTLKIRSTKLEDSAMYFCASSSTGWLQPQHFGDGTRLSIL.